Each of the 8 T cell receptor beta chains below was sequenced from the same sample in a study of T cells after yellow fever vaccination. A single record per CDR3 protein comes from TCRdb applying MiXCR to the 5' RACE reads. The profile shows some 600,000 distinct CDR3 sequences, around a sixth of them singletons. The specimen comprised PBMCs, sampled 4 to 6 days after the first yellow fever vaccination. These receptors were obtained from a young man who received the YFV17D yellow fever vaccine.

The genes are TRBV3-1 and TRBJ2-5; D is uncertain. Between the trimmed V and J ends, which lost 4 bases and 5 bases, there was a span of 20 bases. There are 16 residues in the CDR3. Germline values: CDR1 LGHDT, CDR2 YNNKEL (reference sequence). CDR3 bases: TGTGCCAGCAGCCCTGACTGGGGTGGGAAGACGGAGACCCAGTACTTC. Encoded protein: CASSPDWGGKTETQYF.

This clonotype was observed a few times. CDR3 bases: TGTGCTAGTGGCCAGGACAGATACGAGCAGTACTTC. Translating gives CASGQDRYEQYF. The chain recombines TRBV12-5 with TRBJ2-7; maybe TRBD1 (6 bases). Germline-derived CDR1 and CDR2 are LGHNT and FRNRAP. Trimming cost V 6 bases and J 4 bases, with 10 bases left between them. This CDR3 is 12 amino acids long.

This clonotype was detected a few times. The CDR3 spells CASIRDGSSYEQYF. As DNA, the CDR3 is TGTGCCAGCATCCGGGACGGGAGCTCCTACGAGCAGTACTTC. This chain joins TRBV25-1 and TRBJ2-7; D is possibly TRBD2 (6 bases). Germline V gene sequence: CDR1 MGHDK, CDR2 SYGVNS. The CDR3 spans 14 residues. V dropped 7 bases and J dropped 0 bases, with 13 bases sitting between them.

The table lists this clonotype with a few counts. The chain uses TRBV6-1 and TRBJ1-2, with D hard to call. V was shortened by 8 bases and J by 8 bases, with 21 bases between the two germline ends. The CDR3 spans 14 residues. From germline, CDR1 is MNHNS and CDR2 SASEGT. Here the CDR3 reads CASFSPMAVRGYTF. The CDR3 DNA reads TGTGCCAGCTTTTCCCCCATGGCTGTGCGCGGCTACACCTTC.

This clonotype was found once. The V gene is TRBV4-1, the J gene TRBJ2-2, with 12 positions matching TRBD2. This CDR3 region has 17 residues. Germline trimming cut 6 bases from V and 4 bases from J; bases unmatched to any gene: 9. Germline V gene lookup returns CDR1 MGHRA and CDR2 YSYEKL. CDR3 sequence: CASSRLAGAPGTGELFF. As DNA, the CDR3 is TGCGCCAGCAGTAGACTAGCGGGGGCCCCGGGCACCGGGGAGCTGTTTTTT.

Only a few counts were recorded for this clonotype. V gene TRBV4-3 combines with J gene TRBJ2-7; D remains ambiguous. V lost 0 bases, J lost 0 bases, and 15 bases lay in between. This CDR3 has 17 amino acids. Per the germline V gene, CDR1 is LGHNA and CDR2 is YSLEER. CDR3 sequence (DNA): TGCGCCAGCAGCCAAGATATGAATAGCTGGAACTCCTACGAGCAGTACTTC. It yields the protein CASSQDMNSWNSYEQYF.

The chain is built from TRBV7-2 and TRBJ2-5, with D unclear. From germline, CDR1 is SGHTA and CDR2 FQGNSA. V was shortened by 1 base and J by 1 base, with 10 bases between the two germline ends. The CDR3 length is 15 residues. CDR3 residues: CASSLGPTPQETQYF. The CDR3 coding sequence is TGTGCCAGCAGCTTAGGACCCACACCCCAAGAGACCCAGTACTTC. Supplemented by reference TRBV7-2 and TRBJ2-5, the full variable domain reads GAGVSQSPSNKVTEKGKDVELRCDPISGHTALYWYRQSLGQGLEFLIYFQGNSAPDKSGLPSDRFSAERTGGSVSTLTIQRTQQEDSAVYLCASSLGPTPQETQYFGPGTRLLVL.

The V gene is TRBV7-9, the J gene TRBJ2-7, with 9 bases fitting TRBD1. The CDR3 loop spans 16 amino acids. Germline CDR1 and CDR2: SEHNR and FQNEAQ (reference sequence). Trimming removed 5 bases from V and 4 bases from J; junction bases left unmatched: 12. The CDR3 loop is CASSPRDRVRLYEQYF. CDR3 DNA sequence: TGTGCCAGCAGCCCACGGGACAGGGTACGGCTTTACGAGCAGTACTTC. The entire variable domain, with the rest obtained from reference TRBV7-9 and TRBJ2-7, is as follows: DTGVSQNPRHKITKRGQNVTFRCDPISEHNRLYWYRQTLGQGPEFLTYFQNEAQLEKSRLLSDRFSAERPKGSFSTLEIQRTEQGDSAMYLCASSPRDRVRLYEQYFGPGTRLTVT.